The rows below give T cell receptor beta chains drawn from one sample of a study of blood T cell repertoires in COVID-19. Some clones are missing from TCRdb's copy, which holds only in-frame ones; the method was immunoSEQ multiplex PCR. The profile covers 150,000 or so clones, with roughly 82% appearing a single time and around 7% taken by the ten largest. Input material: peripheral blood. The source is a woman in her 40s with COVID-19, enrolled during active disease. The CDR3 runs from the conserved cysteine through the conserved F or W. D genes are given only for firm matches. Clone sizes are given selectively: once, few, many, or a class where the clone is expanded.

size,D,J,V,DNA,CDR3
NA,TRBD1,TRBJ1-2,TRBV4-2,TGTGCCAGCAGCCCCCGGACAGGGCGGAACTATGGCTACACCTTC,CASSPRTGRNYGYTF
NA,NA,TRBJ1-1,TRBV2,TGTGCCAGCAGTGGCGGGGTTCTTGAAGCTTTCTTT,CASSGGVLEAFF
NA,TRBD2,TRBJ2-1,TRBV4-1,TGCGCCAGCAGCCAAGAGGGGCGTAGTACTAGCGGAGGCCCCTACAATGAGCAGTTCTTC,CASSQEGRSTSGGPYNEQFF
NA,TRBD1,TRBJ1-3,TRBV19,TGTGCCAGTAGCAGTATTGGGACAGGGACTGGAAACACCATATATTTT,CASSSIGTGTGNTIYF
NA,TRBD2,TRBJ2-1,TRBV5-1,TGCGCCAGCAGCTTAGCGGGAGTCTCCTACAATGAGCAGTTCTTC,CASSLAGVSYNEQFF
NA,NA,TRBJ2-3,TRBV6-5,TGTGCCAGCAGTTACAAGCAGAGGGATACGCAGTATTTT,CASSYKQRDTQYF
few,TRBD2,TRBJ2-2,TRBV15,TGTGCCACCAGCAGAGGTTGGGGGGCGGGAGGAGGGGCCGGGGAGCTGTTTTTT,CATSRGWGAGGGAGELFF
NA,TRBD1,TRBJ1-3,TRBV18,TGTGCCAGCTCAAATTCCGGACAGGGCCTCTCTGGAAACACCATATATTTT,CASSNSGQGLSGNTIYF
NA,NA,TRBJ2-3,TRBV18,TGTGCCAGCTCACCTTCAGGCCCCCCAGATACGCAGTATTTT,CASSPSGPPDTQYF
NA,TRBD1,TRBJ2-6,TRBV27,TGTGCCAGCAGTCTCGACAGGGCTGGGGCCAACGTCCTGACTTTC,CASSLDRAGANVLTF
NA,TRBD2,TRBJ2-1,TRBV3-1/TRBV3-2,TGTGCCAGCAGCCAAGGAGGTAGCGGGAGGGCAGATGAGCAGTTCTTC,CASSQGGSGRADEQFF
NA,TRBD1,TRBJ2-5,TRBV5-6,TGTGCCAGCAGCTTTGAGGGGGCGGAGACCCAGTACTTC,CASSFEGAETQYF
NA,NA,TRBJ2-1,TRBV11-3,TGTGCCAGCAGCTTAAACAGGGTCCATGAGCAGTTCTTC,CASSLNRVHEQFF
NA,NA,TRBJ1-2,TRBV9,TGTGCCAGCAGCTCTATATACTATGGCTACACCTTC,CASSSIYYGYTF
NA,NA,TRBJ1-1,TRBV5-6,TGTGCCAGCAGCTTGCTAGGACAGCTGAACACTGAAGCTTTCTTT,CASSLLGQLNTEAFF
NA,NA,TRBJ1-2,TRBV29-1,TGCAGCGTTGAGTTGGCGGGTGGCTACACCTTC,CSVELAGGYTF
NA,TRBD2,TRBJ2-5,TRBV19,TGTGCCAGTAGTATAGGTAGCAACCCTGGGACTAGCCGGGGAGAGACCCAGTACTTC,CASSIGSNPGTSRGETQYF
once,TRBD2,TRBJ2-5,TRBV11-2,TGTGCCAGCAGCTTATCTAGCGGGAAAGAGACCCAGTACTTC,CASSLSSGKETQYF
NA,TRBD2,TRBJ2-5,TRBV15,TGTGCCACCAGCAGAGGGACTAGGGAAGAGACCCAGTACTTC,CATSRGTREETQYF
NA,TRBD1,TRBJ2-2,TRBV5-1,TGCGCCAGCAGCCGGGACAGGGTTACAACCGGGGAGCTGTTTTTT,CASSRDRVTTGELFF
NA,TRBD2,TRBJ2-3,TRBV30,TGTGCCTGGAGCGCACGGGGGAGGGCCGTGGATACGCAGTATTTT,CAWSARGRAVDTQYF
NA,NA,TRBJ2-1,TRBV27,TGTGCCAGCAGTTTAAGGGGGACTACCGATGAGCAGTTCTTC,CASSLRGTTDEQFF
few,NA,TRBJ1-1,TRBV21-1,TGTGCCAGCAGCCCCGGGACTTCGAACACTGAAGCTTTCTTT,CASSPGTSNTEAFF
once,NA,TRBJ2-3,TRBV7-2,TGTGCCAGCAGCTTATGGGAAGGGGGACTATGGACAGATACGCAGTATTTT,CASSLWEGGLWTDTQYF
NA,TRBD2,TRBJ2-5,TRBV2,TGTGCCAGCAGTTCTAGCGGGAGAGGTGAGACCCAGTACTTC,CASSSSGRGETQYF
once,NA,TRBJ2-1,TRBV19,TGTGCCAGTAGTATAGGGTCGGTATGGAATGAGCAGTTCTTC,CASSIGSVWNEQFF
many,TRBD1,TRBJ1-3,TRBV5-5,TGTGCCAGCAGAATTACAGGGGCTCGAGGAAACACCATATATTTT,CASRITGARGNTIYF
once,TRBD1,TRBJ1-2,TRBV9,TGTGCCAGCAGCCCCTGGGACAGAACCTATGGCTACACCTTC,CASSPWDRTYGYTF
NA,NA,TRBJ1-1,TRBV18,TGTGCCAGCTCACGGGACTCAACGAGGAACACTGAAGCTTTCTTT,CASSRDSTRNTEAFF
NA,TRBD2,TRBJ2-5,TRBV19,TGTGCCAGTACCGCCGGGAGGGGGGAGACCCAGTACTTC,CASTAGRGETQYF
once,TRBD1,TRBJ1-1,TRBV10-1,TGCGCCAGCAGTGACGGGACAGGGTGGAACACTGAAGCTTTCTTT,CASSDGTGWNTEAFF
NA,TRBD1,TRBJ2-3,TRBV11-2,TGTGCCAGCAGCAGGGACAGGGACACAGATACGCAGTATTTT,CASSRDRDTDTQYF
few,NA,TRBJ1-5,TRBV19,TGTGCCAGTAGTATAGCCGGTGCGGGGAATCAGCCCCAGCATTTT,CASSIAGAGNQPQHF
NA,TRBD1,TRBJ1-1,TRBV18,TGTGCCAGCTCACCCTCGCCCGACAGGGACACGAACACTGAAGCTTTCTTT,CASSPSPDRDTNTEAFF
NA,NA,TRBJ2-1,TRBV13,TGTGCCAGCAGCCCCCCGGGGGTAGCCTCCTACAATGAGCAGTTCTTC,CASSPPGVASYNEQFF
few,TRBD1,TRBJ1-5,TRBV28,TGTGCCAGTAAAGGACAGGGGCAAGGTCAGCCCCAGCATTTT,CASKGQGQGQPQHF
NA,TRBD1,TRBJ1-1,TRBV6-6,TGTGCCAGCAGTCCCGGTGGACAGGGGGCACTTTTGAATACTGAAGCTTTCTTT,CASSPGGQGALLNTEAFF
NA,TRBD2,TRBJ2-3,TRBV2,TGTGCCAGCGTGGGGACTAGCGGACTATTAGATACGCAGTATTTT,CASVGTSGLLDTQYF
NA,TRBD1,TRBJ2-3,TRBV11-1,TGTGCCAGCAGCTTTAGGGGGCTAGGGCCAGATACGCAGTATTTT,CASSFRGLGPDTQYF
once,TRBD1,TRBJ1-2,TRBV27,TGTGCCAGCAGTTTATCTGACAGGGCCTCTGGCTACACCTTC,CASSLSDRASGYTF
NA,NA,TRBJ2-1,TRBV20-1,TGCAGTGCAAGTTCCGGGAACCACAATGAGCAGTTCTTC,CSASSGNHNEQFF
once,NA,TRBJ1-6,TRBV4-2,TGTGCCAGCAGCCAAGGGGGGGAAAATTCACCCCTCCACTTT,CASSQGGENSPLHF
NA,NA,TRBJ1-2,TRBV19,TGTGCCAGTGGACCCGGGAGGGGTGGCTATGGCTACACCTTC,CASGPGRGGYGYTF
NA,NA,TRBJ2-4,TRBV2,TGTGCCAGCACTCGCGGTAGGAGTACGGGCAAAAACATTCAGTACTTC,CASTRGRSTGKNIQYF
NA,NA,TRBJ2-1,TRBV2,TGTGCCAGCAGAAGGGGGGGTTACGAGCAGTTCTTC,CASRRGGYEQFF